The 12 T cell receptor beta chains given below trace back to one sample, sequenced in a study of cytomegalovirus exposure and HLA in healthy donors. Only in-frame clones appear in the TCRdb table, and some are missing; sequencing was by immunoSEQ multiplex PCR. Found here are some 170,000 clones, more than 75% of them singletons; the top ten hold roughly 2.7%. Sequenced sample: PBMCs. The receptors derive from a man between 18 and 35 years old in good health and CMV-seropositive.

The V gene is TRBV7-9, the J gene TRBJ2-7; 10 bases are shared with TRBD1. The CDR3 loop spans 15 amino acids. J was trimmed by 2 bases and V by 5 bases; bases with no gene match: 6. Per germline, CDR1 SEHNR and CDR2 FQNEAQ (reference sequence). CDR3 sequence reads: CASSLRQGAAYEQYF. CDR3 in DNA: TGTGCCAGCAGCCTTCGACAGGGGGCCGCCTACGAGCAGTACTTC.

The J gene is TRBJ2-1, the V gene TRBV29-1; 9 nucleotides align to TRBD1. The CDR3 length is 13 residues. The V segment lost 4 bases and the J segment 12 bases; nucleotides outside the gene matches: 10. CDR1 is SQVTM and CDR2 is ANQGSEA in the germline V gene. The DNA of the CDR3 is TGCAGCGTTGCCTTAAGACAGGGGGACCCGCAGTTCTTC. Its protein is CSVALRQGDPQFF.

The rearrangement links TRBV27 to TRBJ1-1; D gene uncertain. The V gene lost 4 bases and the J gene lost 11 bases, with 17 bases spanning the gap. Germline V gives CDR1 MNHEY, CDR2 SMNVEV (reference sequence). The CDR3 is 13 amino acids. For the CDR3, the DNA is TGTGCCAGCAGTTCCTTCCAGTCGTGGAGGGCTTTCTTT. Amino acids: CASSSFQSWRAFF.

In its sample, this clone was seen a few times. The chain employs TRBV6-5 and TRBJ1-6, with no clear D. The ends were cut back, 5 bases at V and 6 bases at J, with 14 bases in the middle. CDR1 MNHEY and CDR2 SVGAGI come from the germline V gene. This CDR3 is built from 15 residues. The CDR3: CASSISTQLNSPLHF. In nucleotides, the CDR3 is TGTGCCAGCAGTATCTCGACACAACTTAATTCACCCCTCCACTTT.

The chain has TRBV11-3 and TRBJ2-1, with 7 bases fitting TRBD1. The ends lost 5 bases at V and 7 bases at J; junction bases unmatched: 5. The CDR3 sequence is 13 residues long. Germline CDR1 SGHNT, CDR2 YENEEA. For the CDR3, the DNA is TGTGCCAGCAGCCGACAGGGCCCAAATGAGCAGTTCTTC. Protein product: CASSRQGPNEQFF. Looking up the rest from reference TRBV11-3 and TRBJ2-1 gives the full variable domain: EAGVVQSPRYKIIEKKQPVAFWCNPISGHNTLYWYLQNLGQGPELLIRYENEEAVDDSQLPKDRFSAERLKGVDSTLKIQPAELGDSAVYLCASSRQGPNEQFFGPGTRLTVL.

The chain couples TRBV4-1 to TRBJ1-2; D may be TRBD1 (5 bases). The CDR3 runs to 18 residues. Looked up from germline, CDR1 is MGHRA and CDR2 is YSYEKL. Between the trimmed V and J ends, which lost 4 bases and 7 bases, there was a span of 28 bases. The CDR3, as DNA: TGCGCCAGCAGCCTCCGCTTGGGGCAAGGACCGTCCCTAGGTGGCTACACCTTC. This codes for CASSLRLGQGPSLGGYTF.

The rearrangement joins TRBV30 to TRBJ2-2; the D is unclear. This CDR3 has 18 amino acids. Trimming left V 0 bases short and J 0 bases short, with 17 bases between. Germline lookup yields CDR1 GTSNPN and CDR2 SVGIG (reference sequence). CDR3 nucleotides: TGTGCCTGGAGTGTAGCCACTCTACTTACCGCGAACACCGGGGAGCTGTTTTTT. Its translation is CAWSVATLLTANTGELFF.

The rearrangement links TRBV28 to TRBJ2-2; D is uncertain. There are 11 residues in the CDR3. Germline loops: CDR1 MDHEN, CDR2 SYDVKM. V was clipped by 1 base and J by 9 bases, with 3 bases between them. CDR3 nucleotide sequence: TGTGCCAGCAGTTTATTCAGGGAGCTGTTTTTT. Its protein is CASSLFRELFF.

V is TRBV2 and J is TRBJ2-1; TRBD2 agrees at 9 bases. Germline V gene lookup returns CDR1 SNHLY and CDR2 FYNNEI. Unmatched junction bases numbered 10, after V lost 10 bases and J lost 6 bases. The CDR3 contains 14 residues. The CDR3 region is CATRRSGSINEQFF. CDR3 in DNA: TGTGCCACCCGACGTAGCGGGAGTATCAATGAGCAGTTCTTC.

The J gene is TRBJ1-2, the V gene TRBV5-4; tentatively, D is TRBD1 (6 bases). Germline loops: CDR1 SGHNT, CDR2 YYREEE (reference sequence). CDR3 length: 13 amino acids. V was cut by 2 bases and J by 8 bases, with 13 bases left in between. The CDR3 loop is CASSFDRLGGYTF. The DNA for the CDR3 is TGTGCCAGCAGCTTCGACAGGTTGGGGGGCTACACCTTC.

The J gene is TRBJ2-1, the V gene TRBV5-5; 7 bases line up with TRBD1. Looked up from germline, CDR1 is SGHKS and CDR2 is YYEKEE (reference sequence). With V trimmed by 0 bases and J by 0 bases, 6 bases remained unmatched. The CDR3 contains 17 residues. CDR3 in DNA: TGTGCCAGCAGCTTGGTACCGGGACAGAGCTCCTACAATGAGCAGTTCTTC. This gives the protein CASSLVPGQSSYNEQFF.

The V call is TRBV4-1, the J call TRBJ1-6; 8 bases align to TRBD1. The CDR3 runs 17 residues. Trimming at V came to 4 bases and at J to 10 bases, leaving 15 bases not matched to a gene. Germline V gene lookup returns CDR1 MGHRA and CDR2 YSYEKL. The CDR3 DNA is TGCGCCAGCAGCCCTTCCTTCACAGGGGGAGGAAGGTCACCCCTCCACTTT. Its protein product is CASSPSFTGGGRSPLHF.